Presented here are 10 T cell receptor beta chains from one specimen sequenced in a study of T cells in Graves' hyperthyroidism and ophthalmopathy. Amplification of TCR beta CDR3 regions used RNA as the template. Researchers ran a first-round RT-PCR on the TCR CDR3 using the HTBI primer set. In TCRdb, the multiplex PCR reads were re-called with MiXCR into one record per CDR3 protein. The profile shows about 610,000 distinct CDR3 sequences, roughly 14% of them singletons. Sequencing was done on a sample of blood. Receptors were obtained from a woman between 40 and 50 years old with Graves' ophthalmopathy.

This clonotype was counted ten times or more. J is TRBJ2-5 and V is TRBV2; TRBD1 matches at 8 bases. V shed 4 bases and J 7 bases; nucleotides not matched to a gene: 14. The CDR3 sequence is 16 residues long. The germline CDR1 and CDR2 sequences are SNHLY and FYNNEI. The CDR3 here is CASSGRQGLGRVTQYF. In DNA form, the CDR3 reads TGTGCCAGCAGTGGGAGACAGGGGCTGGGGCGCGTGACCCAGTACTTC.

There are many counts of this clonotype. This chain uses TRBV6-2 or TRBV6-3 with TRBJ1-2; D might be TRBD1 (5 bases). Germline V gene data show CDR1 as MNHEY and CDR2 as SVGEGT. The CDR3 is 12 amino acids. The V and J ends lost 7 bases and 3 bases respectively, with 9 bases between them. This CDR3 reads CASTGTYYGYTF. The CDR3 bases are TGTGCCAGCACTGGGACGTACTATGGCTACACCTTC.

This clonotype was detected many times. The chain joins TRBV6-5 to TRBJ1-2, with D unclear. Trimming removed 6 bases at V and 8 bases at J, with 10 bases between. CDR1 is MNHEY, CDR2 SVGAGI, per germline. This CDR3 spans 11 amino acids. CDR3 nucleotide sequence: TGTGCCAGCAGAACTCGAGGGGGCTACACCTTC. Translated: CASRTRGGYTF.

This clonotype was detected ten times or more. V gene TRBV19 combines with J gene TRBJ1-1, with 10 bases that match TRBD1. This CDR3 has 14 residues. Germline-derived CDR1 and CDR2 are LNHDA and SQIVND (reference sequence). J was trimmed by 10 bases and V by 3 bases; bases with no gene match: 8. CDR3 bases: TGTGCCAGTAGTATGGGGACAGGGGAAGTACGAGCTTTCTTT. Translation: CASSMGTGEVRAFF. Complete variable domain (other parts from reference TRBV19 and TRBJ1-1): DGGITQSPKYLFRKEGQNVTLSCEQNLNHDAMYWYRQDPGQGLRLIYYSQIVNDFQKGDIAEGYSVSREKKESFPLTVTSAQKNPTAFYLCASSMGTGEVRAFFGQGTRLTVV.

Ten or more counts support this clonotype. The chain recombines TRBV6-2 or TRBV6-3 with TRBJ2-7; D may be TRBD1 (6 bases). The CDR3 consists of 16 residues. Per germline, CDR1 MNHEY and CDR2 SVGEGT. Between the trimmed V and J ends, which lost 2 bases and 2 bases, there was a span of 16 bases. The CDR3 is CASSYGGQNGAYEQYF. The CDR3 DNA sequence: TGTGCCAGCAGTTACGGCGGACAGAACGGGGCCTACGAGCAGTACTTC.

This clonotype occurred many times. The DNA of the CDR3 is TGTGCTAGTGGTTTTGGGCTGCAAGAGACCCAGTACTTC. This gives the protein CASGFGLQETQYF. V and J are TRBV12-5 and TRBJ2-5; D gene unclear. This CDR3 comprises 13 residues. From germline, CDR1 is LGHNT and CDR2 FRNRAP. The germline V and J ends were trimmed by 3 bases and 2 bases, with 7 bases remaining between them.

This clonotype showed up many times. The chain links TRBV7-6 to TRBJ2-2; D may be TRBD2 (5 bases). Trimming removed 5 bases at V and 8 bases at J, with 12 bases between. CDR3 length: 13 residues. The V gene's germline CDR1 is SGHVS and CDR2 FNYEAQ. CDR3 sequence: CASSPFGVGELFF. CDR3 nucleotides: TGTGCCAGCAGCCCCTTCGGGGTAGGGGAGCTGTTTTTT.

Turning to this clonotype: Since a much larger clone is just one base distant, this may be a read error. Here the CDR3 DNA reads TGTGCCATCAAAGGGGAAGAGACCCAGTACTTC. It translates to CAIKGEETQYF. The chain is built from TRBV10-3 and TRBJ2-5, with D perhaps TRBD1 (5 bases). The ends were cut back, 7 bases at V and 3 bases at J, with 6 bases in the middle. The CDR3 has 11 amino acids. Germline CDR1 is ENHRY and CDR2 is SYGVKD.

V is TRBV19 and J is TRBJ2-4, with 9 bases that match TRBD2. The germline V gene encodes CDR1 LNHDA and CDR2 SQIVND (reference sequence). The junction had 14 bases not matched to a gene; V was cut back by 0 bases and J by 2 bases. The CDR3 has 20 amino acids. CDR3 protein: CASSIDGGGRAAGPKNIQYF. CDR3 in DNA: TGTGCCAGTAGTATAGACGGCGGCGGGAGGGCGGCAGGACCCAAAAACATTCAGTACTTC.

This clonotype occurred a few times. The chain couples TRBV11-3 to TRBJ1-1, with 8 bases fitting TRBD1. Germline assignment: CDR1 SGHNT and CDR2 YENEEA. V lost 3 bases to trimming and J lost 4 bases; unmatched junction nucleotides: 4. CDR3 length equals 14 residues. This CDR3 is CASSFTGGITEAFF. The CDR3 DNA sequence: TGTGCCAGCAGCTTCACAGGGGGTATCACTGAAGCTTTCTTT.